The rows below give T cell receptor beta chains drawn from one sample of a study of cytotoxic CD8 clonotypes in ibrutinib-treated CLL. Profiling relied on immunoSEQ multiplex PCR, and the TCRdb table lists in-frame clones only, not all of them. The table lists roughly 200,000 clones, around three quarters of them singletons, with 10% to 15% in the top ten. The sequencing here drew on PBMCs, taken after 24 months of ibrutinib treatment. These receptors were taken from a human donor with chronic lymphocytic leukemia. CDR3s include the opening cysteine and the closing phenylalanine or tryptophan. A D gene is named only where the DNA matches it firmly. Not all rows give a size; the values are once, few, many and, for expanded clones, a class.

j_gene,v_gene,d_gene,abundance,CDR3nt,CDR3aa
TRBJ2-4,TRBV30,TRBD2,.,TGTGCCTGGAGGCCAAGACTAGCGGGGAGAGCCAAAAACATTCAGTACTTC,CAWRPRLAGRAKNIQYF
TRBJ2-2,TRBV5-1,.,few,TGCGCCAGCAGCTTGGGAGTGTTGGGAGCCGGGGAGCTGTTTTTT,CASSLGVLGAGELFF
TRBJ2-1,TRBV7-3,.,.,TGTGCCAGCAGCAGCTGGCGGGAAGGGTACAATGAGCAGTTCTTC,CASSSWREGYNEQFF
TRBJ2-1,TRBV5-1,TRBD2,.,TGCGCCAGCAGCTTCTTTAGCGGGAGGTTTGATGAGCAGTTCTTC,CASSFFSGRFDEQFF
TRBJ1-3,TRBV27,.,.,TGTGCCAGCAGTAAAATCTCCCACGGACGGACCGGCTCTGGAAACACCATATATTTT,CASSKISHGRTGSGNTIYF
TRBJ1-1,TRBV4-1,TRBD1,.,TGCGCCAGCAGCCAGGAGGGACAGGAGAACACTGAAGCTTTCTTT,CASSQEGQENTEAFF
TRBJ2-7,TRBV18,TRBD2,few,TGTGCCAGCTCACATACTAGCGGCTACGAGCAGTACTTC,CASSHTSGYEQYF
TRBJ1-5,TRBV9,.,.,TGTGCCAGCAGCGGGGGACATTATCAGCCCCAGCATTTT,CASSGGHYQPQHF
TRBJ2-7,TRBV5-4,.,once,TGTGCCAGCAGCTTGGTACCCGTAGCCTACGAGCAGTACTTC,CASSLVPVAYEQYF
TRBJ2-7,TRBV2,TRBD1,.,TGTGCCAGCAGTGTGGGACAGATCGGCGAGCAGTACTTC,CASSVGQIGEQYF
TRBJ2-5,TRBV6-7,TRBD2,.,TGTGCCAGCAGGAGTACACTGAGGGGACTAAGAGGAAAAGAGACCCAGTACTTC,CASRSTLRGLRGKETQYF
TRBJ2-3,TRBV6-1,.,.,TGTGCCAGCAGTGCATCAATTGGAACAGGCACAGATACGCAGTATTTT,CASSASIGTGTDTQYF
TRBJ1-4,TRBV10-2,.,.,TGCGCCAGCAGTGAAGGCGTCTCGGAAAAACTGTTTTTT,CASSEGVSEKLFF